The rows below give T cell receptor beta chains drawn from one sample of a study of glioma-infiltrating T cells after dendritic cell vaccination. Sequenced by immunoSEQ multiplex PCR; TCRdb stores in-frame clones only, minus some. The sample has roughly 100,000 clones; roughly four fifths are singletons. The sequencing used blood, collected before dendritic cell vaccination. Receptor source: a human donor with glioblastoma. Each CDR3 is given without its conserved first and last residue. Rows may omit the clone size; those that give it use once, few, many or a size class.

clone size	V gene	J gene	CDR3 protein
once	TRBV19	TRBJ2-5	ASSIGQGIQETQY
.	TRBV5-1	TRBJ1-1	ASSLTGTGYTEAF
.	TRBV29-1	TRBJ2-2	SVGQGDTGELF
.	TRBV10-1	TRBJ1-3	ASSEFKTSHGNTIY
few	TRBV19	TRBJ1-2	ASSWDPGTRNYGYT
.	TRBV14	TRBJ1-1	ASSLQGAGAF
.	TRBV19	TRBJ1-1	ASKDNLNTEAF
few	TRBV19	TRBJ1-3	ASSIYSDTHSGNTIY
few	TRBV11-2	TRBJ2-5	ASSSLGHRGETQY
few	TRBV5-4	TRBJ2-5	ASSLDSQETQY
.	TRBV6-6	TRBJ1-1	ASSYRQGTEAF
many	TRBV27	TRBJ2-1	ASSLLQGNEQF
.	TRBV5-8	TRBJ1-2	AVGWAGGNYGYT
.	TRBV2	TRBJ2-5	ASSPGQGLRETQY
.	TRBV4-2	TRBJ2-2	ASRLGPLGELF
.	TRBV11-2	TRBJ2-2	ATRQGPGELF
.	TRBV2	TRBJ1-3	ATFTRGQGGGNTIY
.	TRBV25-1	TRBJ2-7	ASRGWGESSYEQY
.	TRBV6-6	TRBJ2-7	ASSLGRDNEQC
few	TRBV27	TRBJ1-3	ASRRAGGSGNTIY
.	TRBV18	TRBJ2-1	ASSPRDSEQF
.	TRBV16	TRBJ2-7	ASSQSSVAGGTFYEQY
.	TRBV10-1	TRBJ1-3	ASSAGFSGNTIY
.	TRBV5-6	TRBJ2-5	ASSSGRGEGETQY
few	TRBV4-2	TRBJ2-3	ASSYPGQGRDTQY
once	TRBV7-9	TRBJ2-7	ASSSNAQGAGEQY
.	TRBV10-2	TRBJ1-3	ASSAWAGGRISGGNTIY
.	TRBV6-7	TRBJ1-3	ASTPKGLHGNTIY
.	TRBV11-3	TRBJ2-7	ASSLDRGASSYEQY
few	TRBV19	TRBJ1-3	ASSLTGNSGNTIY
.	TRBV6-6	TRBJ2-2	ASRYQRITGELF
.	TRBV7-9	TRBJ2-3	ASSRQGWGGTDTQY
.	TRBV4-1	TRBJ1-3	ASSQDFTGNTIY
.	TRBV7-9	TRBJ1-1	ASSPDGQGRSEAF
.	TRBV5-1	TRBJ1-4	ASSLVQTATNEKLF
.	TRBV6-5	TRBJ1-1	ASSRGGEAEAF
.	TRBV19	TRBJ1-4	ASSYSGGTNEKLF
.	TRBV7-3	TRBJ2-1	ASSLIGRWPGNEQF
.	TRBV12-2	TRBJ1-1	ASRLGGQGDLNTEAF
.	TRBV13	TRBJ2-2	ASSLIMTGTGNTGELF
.	TRBV11-2	TRBJ2-7	ASSLVGGGYEQY
once	TRBV7-2	TRBJ1-5	ASSSGTGSQPQH
.	TRBV7-9	TRBJ1-2	ASTEGARYGYT
.	TRBV2	TRBJ2-7	ASSVGRATLNEQY
.	TRBV4-1	TRBJ2-1	ASSQVYGLAHNEQF
.	TRBV11-3	TRBJ2-7	ASSLVYRDNEQY
.	TRBV7-2	TRBJ1-2	ASSTPGQGYGYT
once	TRBV30	TRBJ2-5	AWRGGRGNQETQY
.	TRBV29-1	TRBJ2-2	SVEIRDRGRGRTGELF
few	TRBV6-5	TRBJ2-7	ASGVGGQGYEQY
.	TRBV7-9	TRBJ1-2	ASSLRGAGREYGYT
few	TRBV10-3	TRBJ1-4	AIGAEKLF